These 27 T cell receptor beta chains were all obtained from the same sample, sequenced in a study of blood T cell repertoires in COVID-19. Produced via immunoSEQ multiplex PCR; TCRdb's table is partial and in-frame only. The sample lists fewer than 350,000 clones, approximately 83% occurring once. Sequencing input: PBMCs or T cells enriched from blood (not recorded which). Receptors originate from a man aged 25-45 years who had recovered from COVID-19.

CDR3 nucleotide sequence: TGTGCCAGTAGGGACAGGGCCAGCGGATATTCACCCCTCCACTTT. It yields the protein CASRDRASGYSPLHF. The chain recombines TRBV19 with TRBJ1-6, with 8 bases lining up with TRBD1. The germline CDR1 and CDR2 sequences are LNHDA and SQIVND (reference sequence). V lost 6 bases, J lost 8 bases, and 9 bases stayed unmatched. This CDR3 spans 15 amino acids.

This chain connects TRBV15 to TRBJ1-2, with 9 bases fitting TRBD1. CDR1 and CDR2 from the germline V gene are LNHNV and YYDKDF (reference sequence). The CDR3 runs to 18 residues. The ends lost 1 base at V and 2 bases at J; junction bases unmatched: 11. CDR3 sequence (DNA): TGTGCCACCAGCAGAGGGGTAAGCCGAGGGACAGGGAACTATGGCTACACCTTC. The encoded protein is CATSRGVSRGTGNYGYTF.

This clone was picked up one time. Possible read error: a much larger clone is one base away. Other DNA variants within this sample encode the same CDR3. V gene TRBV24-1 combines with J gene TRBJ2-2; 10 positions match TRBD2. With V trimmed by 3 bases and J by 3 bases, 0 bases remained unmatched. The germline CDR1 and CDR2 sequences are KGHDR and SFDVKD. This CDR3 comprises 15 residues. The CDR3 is CATSDLAGDTGELFF. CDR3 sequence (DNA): TGTGCCACCAGTGATCTAGCGGGGGACACCGGGGAGCTGTTTTTT.

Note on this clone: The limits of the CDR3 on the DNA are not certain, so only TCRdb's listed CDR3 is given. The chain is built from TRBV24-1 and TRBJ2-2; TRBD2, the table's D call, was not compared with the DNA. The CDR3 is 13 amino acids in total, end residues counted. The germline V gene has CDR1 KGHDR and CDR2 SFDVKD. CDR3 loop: CATSDFGAGELFF.

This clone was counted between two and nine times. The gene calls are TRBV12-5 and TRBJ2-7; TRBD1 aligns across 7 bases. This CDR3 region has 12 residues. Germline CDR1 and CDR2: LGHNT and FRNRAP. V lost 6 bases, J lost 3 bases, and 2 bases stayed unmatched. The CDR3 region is CASGTGSYEQYF. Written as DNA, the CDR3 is TGTGCTAGTGGGACAGGGAGCTACGAGCAGTACTTC.

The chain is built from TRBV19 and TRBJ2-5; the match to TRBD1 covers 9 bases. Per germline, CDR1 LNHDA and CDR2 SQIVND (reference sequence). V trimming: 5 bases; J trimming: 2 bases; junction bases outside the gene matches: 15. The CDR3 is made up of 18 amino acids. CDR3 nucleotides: TGTGCCAGTAGTGTGGGCTCCGGGACAGGGATTTCACAAGAGACCCAGTACTTC. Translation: CASSVGSGTGISQETQYF.

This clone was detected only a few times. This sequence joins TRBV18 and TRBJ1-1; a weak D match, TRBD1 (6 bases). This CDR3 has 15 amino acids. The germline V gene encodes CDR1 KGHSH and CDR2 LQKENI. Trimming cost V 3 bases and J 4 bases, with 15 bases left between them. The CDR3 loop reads CASSPSTGMGTEAFF. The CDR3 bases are TGTGCCAGCTCACCCTCAACAGGGATGGGCACTGAAGCTTTCTTT.

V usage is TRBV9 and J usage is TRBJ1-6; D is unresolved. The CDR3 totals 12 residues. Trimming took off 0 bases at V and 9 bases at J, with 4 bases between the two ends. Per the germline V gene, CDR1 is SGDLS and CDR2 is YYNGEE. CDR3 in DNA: TGTGCCAGCAGCGTAGACGGTTCACCCCTCCACTTT. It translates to CASSVDGSPLHF.

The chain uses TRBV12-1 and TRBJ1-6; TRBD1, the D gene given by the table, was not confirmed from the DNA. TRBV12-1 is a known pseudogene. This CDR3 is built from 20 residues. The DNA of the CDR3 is TGTGCCAGCAGCTTTGGGACAGGGGACAGAGTCAGCTCCTATAATTCACCCCTCCACTTT. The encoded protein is CASSFGTGDRVSSYNSPLHF.

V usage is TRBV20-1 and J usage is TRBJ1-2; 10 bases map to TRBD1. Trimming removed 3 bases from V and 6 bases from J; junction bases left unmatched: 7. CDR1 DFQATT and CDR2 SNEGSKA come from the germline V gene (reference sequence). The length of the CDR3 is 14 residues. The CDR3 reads CSASMGQGFHGYTF. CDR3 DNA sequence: TGCAGTGCTAGTATGGGACAGGGGTTCCATGGCTACACCTTC.

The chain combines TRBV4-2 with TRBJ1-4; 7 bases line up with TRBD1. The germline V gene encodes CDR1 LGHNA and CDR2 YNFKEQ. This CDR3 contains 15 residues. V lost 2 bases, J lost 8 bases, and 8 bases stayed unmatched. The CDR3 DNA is TGTGCCAGCAGCCAACCTGACAGGGTGTGGGAAAAACTGTTTTTT. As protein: CASSQPDRVWEKLFF.

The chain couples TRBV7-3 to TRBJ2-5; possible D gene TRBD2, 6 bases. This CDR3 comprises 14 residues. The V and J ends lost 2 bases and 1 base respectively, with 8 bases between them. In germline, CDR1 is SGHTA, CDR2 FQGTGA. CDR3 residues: CASSLGGIQETQYF. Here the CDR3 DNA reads TGTGCCAGCAGCTTAGGGGGGATCCAAGAGACCCAGTACTTC.

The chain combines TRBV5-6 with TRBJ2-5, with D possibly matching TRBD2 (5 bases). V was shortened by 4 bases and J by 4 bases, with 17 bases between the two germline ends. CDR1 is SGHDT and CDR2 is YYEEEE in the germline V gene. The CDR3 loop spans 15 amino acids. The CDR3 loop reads CASSGGPHGGETQYF. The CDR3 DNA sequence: TGTGCCAGCAGCGGCGGGCCTCATGGAGGAGAGACCCAGTACTTC. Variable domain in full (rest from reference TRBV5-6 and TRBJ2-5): DAGVTQSPTHLIKTRGQQVTLRCSPKSGHDTVSWYQQALGQGPQFIFQYYEEEERQRGNFPDRFSGHQFPNYSSELNVNALLLGDSALYLCASSGGPHGGETQYFGPGTRLLVL.

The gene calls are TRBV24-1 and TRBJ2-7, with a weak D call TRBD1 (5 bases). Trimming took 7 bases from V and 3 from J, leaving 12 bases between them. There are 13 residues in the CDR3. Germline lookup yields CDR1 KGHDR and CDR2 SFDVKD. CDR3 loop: CATSTRQGYEQYF. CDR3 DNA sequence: TGTGCCACCAGCACGCGGCAGGGCTACGAGCAGTACTTC.

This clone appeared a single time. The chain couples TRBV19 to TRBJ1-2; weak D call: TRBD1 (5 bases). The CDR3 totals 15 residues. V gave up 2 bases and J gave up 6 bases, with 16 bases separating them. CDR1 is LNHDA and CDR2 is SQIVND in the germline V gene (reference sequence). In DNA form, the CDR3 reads TGTGCCAGTAGTATAAGGGGCACCCCCAGGCATGGCTACACCTTC. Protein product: CASSIRGTPRHGYTF.

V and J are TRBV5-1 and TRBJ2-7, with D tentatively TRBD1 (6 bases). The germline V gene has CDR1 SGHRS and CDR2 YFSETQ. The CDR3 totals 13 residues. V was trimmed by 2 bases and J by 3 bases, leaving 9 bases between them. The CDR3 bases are TGCGCCAGCAGCTTCAGGGGCAACTACGAGCAGTACTTC. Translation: CASSFRGNYEQYF.

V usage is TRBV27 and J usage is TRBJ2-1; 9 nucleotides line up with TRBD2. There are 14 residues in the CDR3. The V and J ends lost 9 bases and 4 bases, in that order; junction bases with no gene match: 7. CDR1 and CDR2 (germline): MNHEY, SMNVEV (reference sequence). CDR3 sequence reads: CASKRGATYNEQFF. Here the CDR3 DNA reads TGTGCCAGTAAGCGGGGGGCCACTTACAATGAGCAGTTCTTC.

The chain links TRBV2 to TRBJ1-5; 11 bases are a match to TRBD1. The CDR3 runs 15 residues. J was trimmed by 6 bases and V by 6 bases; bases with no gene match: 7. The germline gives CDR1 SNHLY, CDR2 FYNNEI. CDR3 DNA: TGTGCCAGCAGAAAGGGACAGGGGGAAATTCAGCCCCAGCATTTT. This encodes CASRKGQGEIQPQHF.

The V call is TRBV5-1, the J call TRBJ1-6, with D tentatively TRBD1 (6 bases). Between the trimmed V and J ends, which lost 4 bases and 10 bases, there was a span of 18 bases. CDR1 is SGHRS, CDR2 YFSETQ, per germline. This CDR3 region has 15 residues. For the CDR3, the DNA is TGCGCCAGCAGCCCTCGGGGACACCCGGGGTCACCCCTCCACTTT. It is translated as CASSPRGHPGSPLHF.

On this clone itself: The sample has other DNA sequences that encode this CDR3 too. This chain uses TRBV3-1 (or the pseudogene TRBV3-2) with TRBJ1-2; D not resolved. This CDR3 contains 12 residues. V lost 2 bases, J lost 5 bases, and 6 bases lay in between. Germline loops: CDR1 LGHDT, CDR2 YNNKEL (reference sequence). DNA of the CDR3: TGTGCCAGCAGCCAACTCCAGTATGGCTACACCTTC. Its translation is CASSQLQYGYTF.

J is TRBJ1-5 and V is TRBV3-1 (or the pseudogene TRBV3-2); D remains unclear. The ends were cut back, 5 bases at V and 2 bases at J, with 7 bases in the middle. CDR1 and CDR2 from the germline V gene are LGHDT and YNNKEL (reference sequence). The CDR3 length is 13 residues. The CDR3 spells CASSSTGNQPQHF. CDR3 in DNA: TGTGCCAGCAGCAGCACAGGCAATCAGCCCCAGCATTTT.

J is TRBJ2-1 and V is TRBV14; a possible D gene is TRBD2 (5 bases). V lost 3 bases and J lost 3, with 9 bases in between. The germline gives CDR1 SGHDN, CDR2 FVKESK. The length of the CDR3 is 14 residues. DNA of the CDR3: TGTGCCAGCAGCCAGACTACCCTCTACAATGAGCAGTTCTTC. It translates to CASSQTTLYNEQFF.

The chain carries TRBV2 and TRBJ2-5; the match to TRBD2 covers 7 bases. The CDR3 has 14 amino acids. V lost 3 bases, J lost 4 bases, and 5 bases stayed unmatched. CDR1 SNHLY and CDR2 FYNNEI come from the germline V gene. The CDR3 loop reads CASSDGGGGETQYF. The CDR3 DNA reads TGTGCCAGCAGTGACGGCGGGGGAGGAGAGACCCAGTACTTC. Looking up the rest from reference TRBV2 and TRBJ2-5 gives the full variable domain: EPEVTQTPSHQVTQMGQEVILRCVPISNHLYFYWYRQILGQKVEFLVSFYNNEISEKSEIFDDQFSVERPDGSNFTLKIRSTKLEDSAMYFCASSDGGGGETQYFGPGTRLLVL.

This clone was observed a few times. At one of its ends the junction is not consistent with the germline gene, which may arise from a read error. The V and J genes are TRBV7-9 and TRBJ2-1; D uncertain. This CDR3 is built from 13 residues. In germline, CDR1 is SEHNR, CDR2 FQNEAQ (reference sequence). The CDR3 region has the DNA TGTGCCAGCAGCTACTTCTCCCACAATGAGCAGTTCTTC. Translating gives CASSYFSHNEQFF.

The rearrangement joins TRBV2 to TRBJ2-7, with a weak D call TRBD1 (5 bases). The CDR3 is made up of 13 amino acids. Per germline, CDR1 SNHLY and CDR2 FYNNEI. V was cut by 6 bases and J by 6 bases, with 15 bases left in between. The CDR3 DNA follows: TGTGCCAGCAGGGTAGGGGTGGAAGGCGAGCAGTACTTC. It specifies CASRVGVEGEQYF.

Here the CDR3 DNA reads TGTGCCAGTAGTATAGATCGGGAAGGGATGGGCTATGGCTACACCTTC. Residues: CASSIDREGMGYGYTF. This chain connects TRBV19 to TRBJ1-2, with D unresolved. V shed 0 bases and J shed 4 bases, with 15 bases lying between them. Per germline, CDR1 LNHDA and CDR2 SQIVND (reference sequence). The CDR3 extends over 16 amino acids.

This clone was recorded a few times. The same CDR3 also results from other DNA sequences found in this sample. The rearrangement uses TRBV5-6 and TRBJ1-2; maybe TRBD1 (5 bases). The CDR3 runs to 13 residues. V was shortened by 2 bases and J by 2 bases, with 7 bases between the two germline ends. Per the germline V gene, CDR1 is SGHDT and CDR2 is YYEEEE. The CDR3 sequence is CASSFGGNYGYTF. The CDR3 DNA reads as TGTGCCAGCAGCTTTGGGGGGAACTATGGCTACACCTTC.